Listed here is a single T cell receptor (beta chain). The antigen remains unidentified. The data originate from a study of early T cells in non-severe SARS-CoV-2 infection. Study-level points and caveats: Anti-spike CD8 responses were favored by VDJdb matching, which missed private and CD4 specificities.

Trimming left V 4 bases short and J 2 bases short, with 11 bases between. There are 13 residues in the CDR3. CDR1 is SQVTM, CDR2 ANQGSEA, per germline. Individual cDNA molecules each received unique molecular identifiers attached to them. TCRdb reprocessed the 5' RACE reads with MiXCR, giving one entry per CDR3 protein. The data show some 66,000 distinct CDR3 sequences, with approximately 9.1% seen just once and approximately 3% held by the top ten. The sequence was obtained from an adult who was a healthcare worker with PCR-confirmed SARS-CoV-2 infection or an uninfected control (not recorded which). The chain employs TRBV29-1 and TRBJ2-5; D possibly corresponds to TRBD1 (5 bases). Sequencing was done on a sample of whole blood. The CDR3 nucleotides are TGCAGCGTTGTAGGCCAGGGACAAGAGACCCAGTACTTC. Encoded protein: CSVVGQGQETQYF.